This entry features one TCR beta chain sequence. Antigen: not known. Samples were taken several times over chemoradiotherapy. This record comes from a study of chemoradiotherapy in HPV16-positive cancers. Measured with immunoSEQ multiplex PCR; TCRdb has only the in-frame clones, and not every one. Of approximately 12,000 clones listed, approximately 89% are singletons. Study-wide points: Candidate HPV-specific clones and E7-related TCR motifs grew in tumor during treatment.

This clonotype originated in a human donor with HPV-associated anogenital cancer. The specimen comprised blood, sampled from a patient who underwent chemoradiotherapy.

The CDR3 reads CASSQSRHTQYF. In DNA, the CDR3 is TGCGCCAGCAGCCAAAGTAGACATACGCAGTATTTT. The rearrangement joins TRBV4-1 to TRBJ2-3; D is ambiguous. Trimming cost V 2 bases and J 7 bases, with 7 bases left between them. Germline values: CDR1 MGHRA, CDR2 YSYEKL. The length of the CDR3 is 12 residues.